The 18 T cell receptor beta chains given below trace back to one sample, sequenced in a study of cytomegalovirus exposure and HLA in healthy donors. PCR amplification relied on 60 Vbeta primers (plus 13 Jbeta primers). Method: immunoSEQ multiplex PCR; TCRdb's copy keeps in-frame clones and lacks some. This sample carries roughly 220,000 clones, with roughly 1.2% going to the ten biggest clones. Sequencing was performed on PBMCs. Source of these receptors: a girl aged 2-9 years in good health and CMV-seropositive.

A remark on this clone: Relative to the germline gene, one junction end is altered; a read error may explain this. The CDR3 DNA sequence: TGTGCTAGCAGCTTAGGGTTAGGGGGGGCCAAAGAGACCCAGTACTTC. Protein sequence: CASSLGLGGAKETQYF. This chain connects TRBV7-7 to TRBJ2-5, with D possibly being TRBD2 (7 bases). Germline V lookup: CDR1 SSHAT, CDR2 FNYEAQ (reference sequence). The CDR3 is 16 amino acids.

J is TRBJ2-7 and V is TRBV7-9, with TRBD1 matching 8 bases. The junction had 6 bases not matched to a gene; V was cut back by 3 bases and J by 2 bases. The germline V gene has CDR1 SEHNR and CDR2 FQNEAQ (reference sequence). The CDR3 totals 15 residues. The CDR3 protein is CASSFFGQGTYEQYF. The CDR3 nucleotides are TGTGCCAGCAGCTTCTTTGGACAGGGAACCTACGAGCAGTACTTC.

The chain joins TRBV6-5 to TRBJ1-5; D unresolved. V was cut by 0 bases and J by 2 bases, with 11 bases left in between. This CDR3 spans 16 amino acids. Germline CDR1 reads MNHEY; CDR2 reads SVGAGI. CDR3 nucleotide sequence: TGTGCCAGCAGTTACTCCAGGCCTAGCGGCAATCAGCCCCAGCATTTT. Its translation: CASSYSRPSGNQPQHF.

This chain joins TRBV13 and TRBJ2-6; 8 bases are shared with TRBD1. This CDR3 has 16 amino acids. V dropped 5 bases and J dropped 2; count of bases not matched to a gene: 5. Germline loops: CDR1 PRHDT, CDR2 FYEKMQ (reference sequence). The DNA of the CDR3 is TGTGCCAGCAGCCACAACAGGGGGGCTGGGGCCAACGTCCTGACTTTC. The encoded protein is CASSHNRGAGANVLTF.

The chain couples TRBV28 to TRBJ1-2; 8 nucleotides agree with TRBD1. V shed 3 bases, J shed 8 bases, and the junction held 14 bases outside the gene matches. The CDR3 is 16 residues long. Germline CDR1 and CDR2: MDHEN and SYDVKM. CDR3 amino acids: CASSLGRDRLGEGYTF. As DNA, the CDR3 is TGTGCCAGCAGTTTGGGGAGGGACAGGCTAGGGGAGGGCTACACCTTC.

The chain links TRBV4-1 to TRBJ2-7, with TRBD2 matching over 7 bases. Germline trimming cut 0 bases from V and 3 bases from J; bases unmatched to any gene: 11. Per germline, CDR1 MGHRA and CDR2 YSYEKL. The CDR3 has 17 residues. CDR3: CASSQESREAVGYEQYF. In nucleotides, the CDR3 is TGCGCCAGCAGCCAAGAATCCCGGGAGGCCGTGGGCTACGAGCAGTACTTC.

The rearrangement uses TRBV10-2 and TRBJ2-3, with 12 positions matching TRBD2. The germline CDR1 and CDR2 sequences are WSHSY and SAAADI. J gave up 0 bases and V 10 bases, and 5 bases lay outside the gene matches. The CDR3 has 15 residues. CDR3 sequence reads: CATTLAGGSTDTQYF. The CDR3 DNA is TGCGCCACCACCCTAGCGGGGGGGAGCACAGATACGCAGTATTTT.

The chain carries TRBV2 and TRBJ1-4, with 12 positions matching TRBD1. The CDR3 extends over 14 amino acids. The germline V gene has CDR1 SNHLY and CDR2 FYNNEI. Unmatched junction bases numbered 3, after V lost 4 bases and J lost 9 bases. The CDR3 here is CASSVGTGGKKLFF. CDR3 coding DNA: TGTGCCAGCAGTGTGGGGACAGGGGGCAAAAAACTGTTTTTT.

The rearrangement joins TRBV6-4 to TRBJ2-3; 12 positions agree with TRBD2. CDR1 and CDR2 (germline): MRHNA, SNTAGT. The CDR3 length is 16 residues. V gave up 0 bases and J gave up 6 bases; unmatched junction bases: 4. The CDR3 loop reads CASSDSWTSGMDTQYF. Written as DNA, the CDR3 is TGTGCCAGCAGTGACTCTTGGACTAGCGGGATGGATACGCAGTATTTT.

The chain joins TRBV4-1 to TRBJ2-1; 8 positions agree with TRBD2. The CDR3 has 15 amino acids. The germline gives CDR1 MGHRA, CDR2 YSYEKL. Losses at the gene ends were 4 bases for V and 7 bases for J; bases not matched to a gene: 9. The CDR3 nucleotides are TGCGCCAGCAGCCTGGGACTAGTAGGGGGGAATGAGCAGTTCTTC. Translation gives CASSLGLVGGNEQFF.

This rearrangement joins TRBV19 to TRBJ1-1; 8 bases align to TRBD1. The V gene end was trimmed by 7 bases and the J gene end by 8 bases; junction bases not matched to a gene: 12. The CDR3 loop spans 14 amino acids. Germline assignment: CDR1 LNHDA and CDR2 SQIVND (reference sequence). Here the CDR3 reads CASMSQGATSEAFF. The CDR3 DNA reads TGTGCCAGTATGTCGCAGGGGGCGACGTCCGAAGCTTTCTTT. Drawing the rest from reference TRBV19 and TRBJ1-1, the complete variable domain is DGGITQSPKYLFRKEGQNVTLSCEQNLNHDAMYWYRQDPGQGLRLIYYSQIVNDFQKGDIAEGYSVSREKKESFPLTVTSAQKNPTAFYLCASMSQGATSEAFFGQGTRLTVV.

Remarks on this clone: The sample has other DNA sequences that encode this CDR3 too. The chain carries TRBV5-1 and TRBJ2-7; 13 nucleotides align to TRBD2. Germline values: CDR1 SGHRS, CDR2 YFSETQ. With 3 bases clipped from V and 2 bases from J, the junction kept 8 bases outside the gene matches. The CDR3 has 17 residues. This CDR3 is CASSSGLAGQIPYEQYF. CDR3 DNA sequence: TGCGCCAGCAGCTCGGGACTAGCGGGACAGATTCCCTACGAGCAGTACTTC.

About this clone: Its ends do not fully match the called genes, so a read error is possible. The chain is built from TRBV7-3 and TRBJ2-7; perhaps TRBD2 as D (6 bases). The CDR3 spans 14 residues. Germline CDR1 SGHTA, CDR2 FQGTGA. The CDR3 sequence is CASSLGGLEYGQYF. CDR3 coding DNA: TGTGCCAGCAGCCTGGGGGGACTGGAATACGGGCAGTACTTC.

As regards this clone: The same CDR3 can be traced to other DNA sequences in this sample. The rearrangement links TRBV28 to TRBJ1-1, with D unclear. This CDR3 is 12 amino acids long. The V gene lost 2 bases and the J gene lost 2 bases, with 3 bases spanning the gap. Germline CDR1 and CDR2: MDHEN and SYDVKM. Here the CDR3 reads CASSLLNTEAFF. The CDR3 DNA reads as TGTGCCAGCAGTTTACTTAACACTGAAGCTTTCTTT.

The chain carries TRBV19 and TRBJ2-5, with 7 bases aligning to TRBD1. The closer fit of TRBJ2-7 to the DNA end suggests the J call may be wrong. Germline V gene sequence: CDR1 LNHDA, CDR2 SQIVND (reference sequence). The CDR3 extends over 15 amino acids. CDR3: CASSRARGGTYEQYF. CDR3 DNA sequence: TGTGCCAGTAGTAGGGCCAGAGGGGGCACCTACGAGCAGTACTTC.

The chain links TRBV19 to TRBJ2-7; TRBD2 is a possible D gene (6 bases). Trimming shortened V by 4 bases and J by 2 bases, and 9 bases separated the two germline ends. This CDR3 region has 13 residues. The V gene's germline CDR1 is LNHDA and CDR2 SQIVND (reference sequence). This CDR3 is CASSSGIPYEQYF. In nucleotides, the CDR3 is TGTGCCAGTAGTAGCGGGATCCCCTACGAGCAGTACTTC.

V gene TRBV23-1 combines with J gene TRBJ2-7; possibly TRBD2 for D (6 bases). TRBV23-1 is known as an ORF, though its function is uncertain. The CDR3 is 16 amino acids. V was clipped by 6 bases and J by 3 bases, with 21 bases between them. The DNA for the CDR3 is TGCGCCAGCAGAACGCACCGGGACTTCCTCTTCTACGAGCAGTACTTC. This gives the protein CASRTHRDFLFYEQYF.

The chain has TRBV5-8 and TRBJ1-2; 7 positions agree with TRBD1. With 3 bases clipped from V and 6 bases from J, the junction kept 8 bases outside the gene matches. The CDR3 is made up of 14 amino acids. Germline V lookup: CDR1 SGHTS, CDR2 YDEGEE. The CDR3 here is CASSSQGWGDGYTF. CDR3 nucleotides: TGTGCCAGCAGCTCACAGGGGTGGGGAGATGGCTACACCTTC.